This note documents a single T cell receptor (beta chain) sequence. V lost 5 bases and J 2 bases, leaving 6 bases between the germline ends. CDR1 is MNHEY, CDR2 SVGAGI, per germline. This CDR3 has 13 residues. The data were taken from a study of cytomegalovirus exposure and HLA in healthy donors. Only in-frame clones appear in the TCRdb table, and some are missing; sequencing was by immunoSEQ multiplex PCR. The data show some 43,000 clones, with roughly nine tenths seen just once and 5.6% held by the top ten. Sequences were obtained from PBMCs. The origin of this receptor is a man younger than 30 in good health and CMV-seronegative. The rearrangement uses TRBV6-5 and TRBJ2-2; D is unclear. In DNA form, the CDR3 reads TGTGCCAGCAGTCGAGTCAACACCGGGGAGCTGTTTTTT. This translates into CASSRVNTGELFF.